Given below is one TCR beta chain in context. Other nucleotide sequences in the sample specify the same CDR3. These data are taken from a study of blood T cell repertoires in COVID-19. Study background: Acute-phase and convalescent COVID-19 samples originated in the United States, Italy and Spain. The analysed material was cDNA or gDNA that came from T cells, B-cell-depleted T cells, or PBMCs.

Study processing details: From reference gene primer amplification, estimates of nucleated cell counts were derived. Assay used: immunoSEQ multiplex PCR; TCRdb lists only in-frame clones, some missing. The V and J calls and clone size come from that table; D and trimming were worked out from the DNA. The sample yields approximately 200,000 clones, 85% seen once. All recovered Cohort 3 donors got two negative PCRs, got clearance, or saw symptom resolution. The CDR3 has 13 residues. V was shortened by 1 base and J by 2 bases, with 5 bases between the two germline ends. This sequence originates from a man in his forties who had recovered from COVID-19. The sequencing input was PBMCs or T cells enriched from blood (not recorded which). The chain has TRBV12-3 or TRBV12-4 and TRBJ1-2; D call uncertain. CDR3 region: CASSLGQNYGYTF. The CDR3 nucleotides are TGTGCCAGCAGTTTAGGCCAGAACTATGGCTACACCTTC.